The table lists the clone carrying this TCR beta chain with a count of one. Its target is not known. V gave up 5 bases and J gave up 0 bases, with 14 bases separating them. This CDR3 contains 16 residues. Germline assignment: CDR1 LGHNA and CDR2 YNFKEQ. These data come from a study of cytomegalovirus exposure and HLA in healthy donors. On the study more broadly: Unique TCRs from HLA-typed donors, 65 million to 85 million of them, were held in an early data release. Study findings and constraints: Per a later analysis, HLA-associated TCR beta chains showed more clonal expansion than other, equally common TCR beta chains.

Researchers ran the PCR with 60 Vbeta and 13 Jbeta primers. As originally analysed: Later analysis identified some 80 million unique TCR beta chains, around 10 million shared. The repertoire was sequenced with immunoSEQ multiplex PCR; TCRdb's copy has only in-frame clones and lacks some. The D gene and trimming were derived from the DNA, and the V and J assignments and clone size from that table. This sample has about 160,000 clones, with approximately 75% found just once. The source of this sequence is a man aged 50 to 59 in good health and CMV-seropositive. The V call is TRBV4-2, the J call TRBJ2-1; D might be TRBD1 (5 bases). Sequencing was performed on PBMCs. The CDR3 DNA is TGTGCCAGCAGCTCTTCAGACAGCACCTCCTACAATGAGCAGTTCTTC. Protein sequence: CASSSSDSTSYNEQFF.